One sample yielded the 20 T cell receptor beta chains listed below, sequenced in a study of response to subunit inactivated influenza vaccine. TCRdb reprocessed the RT-PCR reads with MiXCR, giving one entry per CDR3 protein. The sample lists under 500,000 distinct CDR3 sequences; 11% were seen once. The source was PBMCs from blood, collected about 40 days after vaccination. The receptors stem from a man aged 45-65 years who received an inactivated influenza vaccine.

This clonotype was seen only once. This chain connects TRBV6-2 or TRBV6-3 to TRBJ2-7, with D possibly being TRBD2 (6 bases). Trimming took off 8 bases at V and 6 bases at J, with 8 bases between the two ends. Germline V gene data show CDR1 as MNHEY and CDR2 as SVGEGT. This CDR3 spans 10 amino acids. The CDR3 DNA follows: TGTGCCAGCGGGGGACTCGAGCAGTACTTC. This encodes CASGGLEQYF.

The chain uses TRBV4-1 and TRBJ2-2; a weak D match, TRBD1 (5 bases). CDR3 length: 14 residues. The germline V gene has CDR1 MGHRA and CDR2 YSYEKL. V was clipped by 5 bases and J by 9 bases, with 16 bases between them. CDR3: CASSNHTRARELFF. CDR3 nucleotide sequence: TGCGCCAGCAGCAACCACACCAGGGCCCGGGAGCTGTTTTTT.

CDR3 nucleotide sequence: TGTGCCAGCAGCTTAGCGGGCAGGGCACCGGGGGGGACGCAGTATTTT. As protein: CASSLAGRAPGGTQYF. The V call is TRBV7-8, the J call TRBJ2-3, with 8 positions matching TRBD2. The junction had 11 bases not matched to a gene; V was cut back by 0 bases and J by 9 bases. The CDR3 loop spans 16 amino acids. In germline, CDR1 is SGHVS, CDR2 FQNEAQ.

This clonotype has a count of ten or more. This chain joins TRBV12-3 or TRBV12-4 and TRBJ2-7; 13 bases are a match to TRBD2. The length of the CDR3 is 13 residues. Trimming removed 10 bases from V and 2 bases from J; junction bases left unmatched: 2. For the CDR3, the DNA is TGTGCCACCGGACTAGCGGGGGCCTACGAGCAGTACTTC. Amino acids: CATGLAGAYEQYF.

This clonotype showed up many times. The V gene is TRBV20-1, the J gene TRBJ1-4, with D unresolved. This CDR3 region has 15 residues. In germline, CDR1 is DFQATT, CDR2 SNEGSKA (reference sequence). V was clipped by 6 bases and J by 4 bases, with 18 bases between them. CDR3 coding DNA: TGCAGTGCCCATCAAGGAGGGCTCGTTAATGAAAAACTGTTTTTT. Its translation: CSAHQGGLVNEKLFF.

There are many counts of this clonotype. The chain couples TRBV3-1 to TRBJ2-5; D remains ambiguous. Trimming pared 1 base from V and 3 bases from J, leaving 3 bases between. Germline CDR1 is LGHDT and CDR2 is YNNKEL (reference sequence). CDR3 length: 12 amino acids. The CDR3 sequence: CASSQVKETQYF. The CDR3 DNA follows: TGTGCCAGCAGCCAAGTAAAAGAGACCCAGTACTTC.

The chain employs TRBV20-1 and TRBJ2-5; no definite D call. CDR1 is DFQATT and CDR2 is SNEGSKA in the germline V gene (reference sequence). This CDR3 has 12 residues. V was trimmed by 0 bases and J by 5 bases, leaving 7 bases between them. CDR3 in amino acids: CSARDTYETQYF. CDR3 sequence (DNA): TGCAGTGCTAGAGACACCTACGAGACCCAGTACTTC.

This clonotype has at least ten counts. Here the CDR3 DNA reads TGTGCCAGCAGCCGAAGGTCTAGCTCCCCAGATACGCAGTATTTT. Translation: CASSRRSSSPDTQYF. The rearrangement uses TRBV7-2 and TRBJ2-3, with a weak D call TRBD2 (5 bases). V was clipped by 5 bases and J by 4 bases, with 16 bases between them. The CDR3 extends over 15 amino acids. Germline lookup yields CDR1 SGHTA and CDR2 FQGNSA.

The chain combines TRBV9 with TRBJ1-2, with D perhaps matching TRBD1 (6 bases). Between the trimmed V and J ends, which lost 4 bases and 2 bases, there was a span of 15 bases. CDR1 and CDR2 from the germline V gene are SGDLS and YYNGEE. This CDR3 is 15 amino acids long. CDR3 DNA sequence: TGTGCCAGCAGCCCCTCCGTGGGGGCGAACTATGGCTACACCTTC. The encoded protein is CASSPSVGANYGYTF.

In this sample, this clonotype turned up many times. DNA of the CDR3: TGCGCCAGCAGCTTGGGCACAGACGGAGGGACCCAGTACTTC. It is translated as CASSLGTDGGTQYF. The rearrangement links TRBV5-1 to TRBJ2-5; D possibly corresponds to TRBD2 (5 bases). This CDR3 has 14 residues. Per the germline V gene, CDR1 is SGHRS and CDR2 is YFSETQ. Trimming cost V 0 bases and J 7 bases, with 13 bases left between them.

CDR3 residues: CSARAAGRSYEQFF. CDR3 in DNA: TGCAGTGCTAGAGCGGCGGGACGTAGCTATGAGCAGTTCTTC. This rearrangement joins TRBV20-1 to TRBJ2-1; TRBD2 is a possible D gene (6 bases). Trimming took 1 base from V and 8 from J, leaving 15 bases between them. Germline V gene sequence: CDR1 DFQATT, CDR2 SNEGSKA (reference sequence). The CDR3 totals 14 residues.

In its sample, this clonotype was seen a few times. The genes are TRBV12-3 or TRBV12-4 and TRBJ2-5; D remains ambiguous. The CDR3 is made up of 14 amino acids. Trimming stripped 3 bases from V and 4 bases from J, with 12 bases between. As DNA, the CDR3 is TGTGCCAGCAGTTTGATGGCGATCCCAGAGACCCAGTACTTC. Translated, it gives CASSLMAIPETQYF.

This clonotype occurred a few times. The gene calls are TRBV11-2 and TRBJ2-7; no reliable D call. The CDR3 is 15 amino acids. Trimming left V 0 bases short and J 3 bases short, with 12 bases between. Germline-derived CDR1 and CDR2 are SGHAT and FQNNGV. CDR3 nucleotides: TGTGCCAGCAGCTTAGAGGCGGAGACTTACTACGAGCAGTACTTC. Protein product: CASSLEAETYYEQYF.

In this sample, this clonotype turned up many times. The gene calls are TRBV6-1 and TRBJ1-1; 7 bases are shared with TRBD1. CDR1 MNHNS and CDR2 SASEGT come from the germline V gene. The CDR3 runs 14 residues. V shed 4 bases and J 3 bases; nucleotides not matched to a gene: 5. The CDR3 protein is CASSGQGDHTEAFF. For the CDR3, the DNA is TGTGCCAGCAGTGGACAGGGCGATCACACTGAAGCTTTCTTT.

This clonotype was seen repeatedly, ten times or more. The gene calls are TRBV6-1 and TRBJ1-1; no clear D. The germline CDR1 and CDR2 sequences are MNHNS and SASEGT. CDR3 length: 12 amino acids. The V end was cut by 5 bases, the J end by 4 bases, with 8 bases between. The CDR3 nucleotides read TGTGCCAGCAGTACGGCTTTCACTGAAGCTTTCTTT. Translated, it gives CASSTAFTEAFF.

This clonotype was counted ten times or more. The chain recombines TRBV6-5 with TRBJ2-7; 9 bases map to TRBD1. CDR3 length: 16 residues. V shed 2 bases and J 1 base; nucleotides not matched to a gene: 6. From germline, CDR1 is MNHEY and CDR2 SVGAGI. CDR3 coding DNA: TGTGCCAGCAGTTACCCCCCCGGGACAGGGTCCTACGAGCAGTACTTC. Protein product: CASSYPPGTGSYEQYF.

This clonotype appeared many times. The chain couples TRBV6-5 to TRBJ2-2, with TRBD1 identical over 10 bases. Per germline, CDR1 MNHEY and CDR2 SVGAGI. This CDR3 spans 15 amino acids. Trimming cost V 4 bases and J 3 bases; bases outside gene matches: 2. The CDR3 DNA reads TGTGCCAGCAGTTTAGGACAGGGGGACACCGGGGAGCTGTTTTTT. This gives the protein CASSLGQGDTGELFF.

CDR3 amino acids: CASSQELRSNTEAFF. Written as DNA, the CDR3 is TGTGCCAGCAGCCAAGAACTCAGGTCGAACACTGAAGCTTTCTTT. The chain joins TRBV4-2 to TRBJ1-1; D remains unclear. Trimming left V 0 bases short and J 1 base short, with 9 bases between. This CDR3 is built from 15 residues. Germline V gene lookup returns CDR1 LGHNA and CDR2 YNFKEQ.

The chain has TRBV28 and TRBJ1-1; no reliable D call. There are 11 residues in the CDR3. V was cut by 5 bases and J by 7 bases, with 8 bases left in between. Per the germline V gene, CDR1 is MDHEN and CDR2 is SYDVKM. The CDR3 loop is CASSRLVEAFF. CDR3 sequence (DNA): TGTGCCAGCAGTCGGCTTGTTGAAGCTTTCTTT.

The CDR3 sequence is CAISPSLNTEAFF. The CDR3 bases are TGTGCCATCAGCCCCAGTCTGAACACTGAAGCTTTCTTT. The V gene is TRBV10-3, the J gene TRBJ1-1; D is undetermined. Trimming removed 6 bases at V and 0 bases at J, with 8 bases between. The germline V gene has CDR1 ENHRY and CDR2 SYGVKD. There are 13 residues in the CDR3.